Listed below are T cell receptor beta chains from one sample, sequenced in a study of cytomegalovirus exposure and HLA in healthy donors. Assay: immunoSEQ multiplex PCR; the TCRdb copy retains only in-frame clones and omits some. This table holds 140,000 or so clones, 78% found once. Sample: PBMCs. The receptor set was obtained from a female donor in good health and CMV-seronegative. CDR3s include the opening cysteine and the closing phenylalanine or tryptophan. Fields, in order: V gene, clone size, J gene, D gene, CDR3 DNA, CDR3 protein. D genes are given only for firm matches. The size entry is marked missing in some rows and otherwise reads once, few, many or a size class.

V: TRBV7-2; size: .; J: TRBJ1-2; D: .; DNA: TGTGCCAGCAGCTTAGTCGCGGGGGGCTACACCTTC; CDR3: CASSLVAGGYTF
V: TRBV5-1; size: .; J: TRBJ2-5; D: .; DNA: TGCGCCAGCAGCTTGGGACTAGTAGAGACCCAGTACTTC; CDR3: CASSLGLVETQYF
V: TRBV18; size: .; J: TRBJ1-4; D: .; DNA: TGTGCCAGCTCACCAGGGGCGTATGAAAAACTGTTTTTT; CDR3: CASSPGAYEKLFF
V: TRBV6-1; size: .; J: TRBJ1-5; D: TRBD1; DNA: TGTGCCAGCAGTGAGGGATTACAGGGGCCCAATCAGCCCCAGCATTTT; CDR3: CASSEGLQGPNQPQHF
V: TRBV5-8; size: .; J: TRBJ1-1; D: .; DNA: TGTGCCAGCAGCGTGCGATGGTCTGATGAAGCTTTCTTT; CDR3: CASSVRWSDEAFF
V: TRBV4-2; size: .; J: TRBJ2-4; D: .; DNA: TGTGCCAGCAGCCAAGGAGGGCCTAGCGCCCCAGCCAAAAACATTCAGTACTTT; CDR3: CASSQGGPSAPAKNIQYF
V: TRBV5-4; size: .; J: TRBJ1-2; D: TRBD1; DNA: TGTGCCAGCAGCTCCCCAGGGGGCAGCTATGGCTACACCTTC; CDR3: CASSSPGGSYGYTF
V: TRBV27; size: .; J: TRBJ2-7; D: TRBD2; DNA: TGTGCCAGCCGTGGACTAGCGGATACCTACGAGCAGTACTTC; CDR3: CASRGLADTYEQYF
V: TRBV6-1; size: .; J: TRBJ1-2; D: TRBD1; DNA: TGTGCCAGCAACGCTGAGGGGGCCACTAACTATGGCTACACCTTC; CDR3: CASNAEGATNYGYTF
V: TRBV11-3; size: .; J: TRBJ2-2; D: TRBD1; DNA: TGTGCCAGCAGCTCAATAGGGACAGCCCGACCCGGGGAGCTGTTTTTT; CDR3: CASSSIGTARPGELFF
V: TRBV6-6; size: .; J: TRBJ1-2; D: .; DNA: TGTGCCAGCACTCCCAAGGCATATGCGGATGGCTACACCTTC; CDR3: CASTPKAYADGYTF
V: TRBV30; size: .; J: TRBJ2-7; D: .; DNA: TGTGCCTGGAATAAACAGTCAACGGATGTCTACGAGCAGTACTTC; CDR3: CAWNKQSTDVYEQYF
V: TRBV29-1; size: once; J: TRBJ2-3; D: .; DNA: TGCAGCGTTGCGCGGAGAACGTTAAGCACAGATACGCAGTATTTT; CDR3: CSVARRTLSTDTQYF
V: TRBV7-8; size: .; J: TRBJ1-1; D: .; DNA: TGTGCCAGCAGCCCCCGTCCCGGAGTGAACACTGAAGCTTTCTTT; CDR3: CASSPRPGVNTEAFF
V: TRBV27; size: .; J: TRBJ2-1; D: TRBD1; DNA: TGTGCCAGCACTTTTTTGACAGGGGGCATCTACAATGAGCAGTTCTTC; CDR3: CASTFLTGGIYNEQFF
V: TRBV9; size: .; J: TRBJ1-5; D: .; DNA: TGTGCCAGCAGCGTAGCAGGGGATCAGCCCCAGCATTTT; CDR3: CASSVAGDQPQHF